This T cell receptor beta chain originates from a study of T cell changes during pregnancy in multiple sclerosis. The assay was immunoSEQ multiplex PCR, and TCRdb's table has in-frame clones only and misses some. The profile shows 60,000 to 85,000 clones, 90% to 95% of them singletons. The V gene lost 5 bases and the J gene lost 2 bases, with 16 bases spanning the gap. The V gene's germline CDR1 is SGHRS and CDR2 YFSETQ. The CDR3 sequence is 15 residues long. Sequenced material: peripheral blood, taken in the second trimester of pregnancy. This sequence was found in a female donor in good health, enrolled as a control in a pregnancy study. The genes are TRBV5-1 and TRBJ2-5, with D tentatively TRBD2 (5 bases). The chain's CDR3 is CASRGEGLGQETQYF. CDR3 DNA sequence: TGCGCCAGCAGAGGTGAGGGTTTGGGACAAGAGACCCAGTACTTC. The entire variable domain, with the rest obtained from reference TRBV5-1 and TRBJ2-5, is as follows: KAGVTQTPRYLIKTRGQQVTLSCSPISGHRSVSWYQQTPGQGLQFLFEYFSETQRNKGNFPGRFSGRQFSNSRSEMNVSTLELGDSALYLCASRGEGLGQETQYFGPGTRLLVL.